This TCR beta chain was captured by sequencing in a study of control samples from healthy donors and cancer patients. The CDR3 loop spans 16 amino acids. Unmatched junction bases numbered 3, after V lost 2 bases and J lost 1 base. Germline CDR1 is MNHEY and CDR2 is SVGEGT. Data came from immunoSEQ multiplex PCR; TCRdb stores just in-frame clones and leaves some out. The sample shows more than 140,000 clones, about 90% of them seen only once. V usage is TRBV6-2 or TRBV6-3 and J usage is TRBJ2-2; 8 bases line up with TRBD1. The source of this sequence is a man between 18 and 35 years old in good health. Material: blood. This CDR3 reads CASSYLGQGNTGELFF. Written as DNA, the CDR3 is TGTGCCAGCAGTTACCTCGGACAGGGGAACACCGGGGAGCTGTTTTTT.